These T cell receptor beta chains were read from a single sample in a study of T-cell reconstitution after alpha-beta-depleted transplantation in children. TCRdb used MiXCR to reprocess the PCR reads, holding one entry per CDR3 protein. The sample shows 200,000 to 250,000 distinct CDR3 sequences, around 11% of them seen only once. The source was PBMCs from the stem cell graft donor, collected from the stem cell graft. All receptors derive from a human donor who donated a stem cell graft to a child with acute lymphoblastic leukemia. The CDR3 runs from the conserved cysteine through the conserved F or W. D genes are given only for firm matches. A row's size may be missing; if present it is once, few, many or a size class.

size,D,J,V,CDR3,DNA
few,NA,TRBJ1-2,TRBV19,CASSIREGRLYGYTF,TGTGCCAGTAGTATCCGCGAGGGACGCCTCTATGGCTACACCTTC
NA,NA,TRBJ2-1,TRBV12-3/TRBV12-4,CASSFGPYNEQFF,TGTGCCAGCAGTTTCGGACCTTACAATGAGCAGTTCTTC
many,NA,TRBJ2-7,TRBV7-9,CASSLYGGVYEQYF,TGTGCCAGCAGCTTATACGGGGGCGTCTACGAGCAGTACTTC
many,NA,TRBJ1-1,TRBV12-3/TRBV12-4,CASSLRNTEAFF,TGTGCCAGCAGTTTACGGAACACTGAAGCTTTCTTT
many,NA,TRBJ2-5,TRBV7-9,CASSLVGEQETQYF,TGTGCCAGCAGCTTAGTAGGGGAACAAGAGACCCAGTACTTC
many,NA,TRBJ2-7,TRBV20-1,CSARGIATYEQYF,TGCAGTGCTAGAGGAATAGCCACCTACGAGCAGTACTTC
many,TRBD2,TRBJ2-5,TRBV3-1,CATSKDPIGREGRETQYF,TGTGCCACCTCCAAAGACCCGATAGGCCGGGAGGGCCGTGAGACCCAGTACTTC
many,NA,TRBJ2-3,TRBV28,CASSSLRALQDTQYF,TGTGCCAGCAGTTCCCTGCGGGCCCTCCAGGATACGCAGTATTTT
NA,TRBD1,TRBJ2-7,TRBV4-3,CASSQDRGKGAYEQYF,TGCGCCAGCAGCCAAGATAGGGGAAAGGGGGCGTACGAGCAGTACTTC
many,NA,TRBJ1-2,TRBV5-4,CASSLAGGAGYGYTF,TGTGCCAGCAGCTTGGCGGGGGGAGCGGGCTATGGCTACACCTTC
many,NA,TRBJ1-4,TRBV4-3,CASSGTQKEKLFF,TGCGCCAGCAGCGGGACACAGAAAGAAAAACTGTTTTTT
once,NA,TRBJ1-1,TRBV4-3,CASSPYNRDNTESFF,TGCGCCAGCAGCCCATATAATAGGGACAACACTGAATCTTTCTTT
many,TRBD1,TRBJ1-5,TRBV20-1,CSARSDPGQGHQPQHF,TGCAGTGCTAGATCGGATCCGGGACAGGGGCATCAGCCCCAGCATTTT
many,NA,TRBJ2-3,TRBV7-2,CASSLGGMGTDTQYF,TGTGCCAGCAGCTTAGGGGGGATGGGCACAGATACGCAGTATTTT
many,TRBD2,TRBJ2-2,TRBV5-1,CASSLAGGPSWELFF,TGCGCCAGCAGCTTGGCGGGAGGGCCCAGCTGGGAGCTGTTTTTT
NA,TRBD2,TRBJ2-7,TRBV20-1,CCAILGLAGVGPSSEQYF,TGCTGTGCTATATTGGGACTAGCGGGAGTTGGGCCCTCCTCCGAGCAGTACTTC
many,TRBD2,TRBJ2-7,TRBV5-1,CASSTGWTSSEQYF,TGCGCCAGCAGCACCGGTTGGACTAGCAGTGAGCAGTACTTC
many,NA,TRBJ2-4,TRBV5-4,CASSLGGPQAKNIQYF,TGTGCCAGCAGCTTGGGAGGGCCTCAGGCCAAAAACATTCAGTACTTC
many,NA,TRBJ1-5,TRBV7-6,CASSLVSNSNQPQHF,TGTGCCAGCAGCTTAGTCAGTAATAGCAATCAGCCCCAGCATTTT
few,NA,TRBJ2-1,TRBV18,CASSPTGLTYNEQFF,TGTGCCAGCTCACCAACGGGGCTAACCTACAATGAGCAGTTCTTC
many,NA,TRBJ2-2,TRBV29-1,CSVETAGELFF,TGCAGCGTTGAGACTGCCGGGGAGCTGTTTTTT
many,NA,TRBJ2-4,TRBV2,CASSGDLSLAKNIQYF,TGTGCCAGCAGTGGAGACCTTTCCCTAGCCAAAAACATTCAGTACTTC